The next 10 T cell receptor beta chains were all read from a single sample in a study of T-cell reconstitution after alpha-beta-depleted transplantation in children. Preparation of the TCRbeta library involved a method that used unique molecular identifiers. TCRdb processed the PCR reads anew with MiXCR; each CDR3 protein has one entry. Counted here are about 210,000 distinct CDR3 sequences, about a sixth occurring once; the ten biggest clones make up roughly two fifths. Here the sequenced sample was PBMCs, mostly from graft donor cells, taken 360 days after TCRalphabeta/CD19-depleted stem cell transplant. The receptors originated from a male patient under 10 years old who had a stem cell transplant for acute lymphoblastic leukemia, so the T cells may come from the graft donor.

The chain has TRBV12-3 or TRBV12-4 and TRBJ2-1; D is ambiguous. V was trimmed by 2 bases and J by 5 bases, leaving 7 bases between them. This CDR3 is 13 amino acids long. In DNA, the CDR3 is TGTGCCAGCAGTTTAATTTCGGACAATGAGCAGTTCTTC. As protein: CASSLISDNEQFF.

This clonotype has a handful of counts. V usage is TRBV27 and J usage is TRBJ2-7; the match to TRBD1 covers 9 bases. This CDR3 has 15 amino acids. With 9 bases clipped from V and 3 bases from J, the junction kept 12 bases outside the gene matches. Germline CDR1 MNHEY, CDR2 SMNVEV (reference sequence). CDR3 protein: CASTRATGGYYEQYF. The CDR3 bases are TGTGCCAGTACTCGGGCGACAGGGGGATACTACGAGCAGTACTTC.

Only a few counts were recorded for this clonotype. V usage is TRBV28 and J usage is TRBJ1-6; 7 positions agree with TRBD1. The junction had 10 bases not matched to a gene; V was cut back by 5 bases and J by 9 bases. The CDR3 has 15 amino acids. The germline CDR1 and CDR2 sequences are MDHEN and SYDVKM. The CDR3 region is CASSPPAAGGSPLHF. CDR3 coding DNA: TGTGCCAGCAGTCCTCCCGCGGCAGGGGGTTCACCCCTCCACTTT. Variable domain in full (rest from reference TRBV28 and TRBJ1-6): DVKVTQSSRYLVKRTGEKVFLECVQDMDHENMFWYRQDPGLGLRLIYFSYDVKMKEKGDIPEGYSVSREKKERFSLILESASTNQTSMYLCASSPPAAGGSPLHFGNGTRLTVT.

This clonotype was seen a few times. The genes are TRBV12-3 or TRBV12-4 and TRBJ1-1; D gene uncertain. The CDR3 is made up of 14 amino acids. The ends were cut back, 5 bases at V and 1 base at J, with 11 bases in the middle. DNA of the CDR3: TGTGCCAGCAGTGGACCCCCAACGAACACTGAAGCTTTCTTT. The encoded protein is CASSGPPTNTEAFF.

This clonotype has just a few counts. This chain links TRBV4-2 with TRBJ1-2; 8 bases agree with TRBD1. V was clipped by 4 bases and J by 3 bases; unmatched bases: 4. This CDR3 spans 14 amino acids. CDR1 LGHNA and CDR2 YNFKEQ come from the germline V gene. CDR3 loop: CASSPGQGDYGYTF. Written as DNA, the CDR3 is TGTGCCAGCAGCCCAGGACAGGGTGACTATGGCTACACCTTC.

The V call is TRBV12-3 or TRBV12-4, the J call TRBJ2-5; D uncertain. This CDR3 contains 14 residues. The V and J ends lost 5 bases and 5 bases respectively, with 15 bases between them. The CDR3 spells CASSPRQGLETQYF. The CDR3 region has the DNA TGTGCCAGCAGTCCCCGACAAGGGTTGGAGACCCAGTACTTC.

The rearrangement joins TRBV6-2 or TRBV6-3 to TRBJ2-2; D is unclear. Germline CDR1 MNHEY, CDR2 SVGEGT. The CDR3 covers 15 residues. Trimming stripped 5 bases from V and 4 bases from J, with 14 bases between. The chain's CDR3 is CASSRTPTGTGELFF. The CDR3, as DNA: TGTGCCAGCAGTCGAACCCCAACGGGCACCGGGGAGCTGTTTTTT.

This clonotype showed up just a few times. One junction end disagrees with the germline gene, perhaps due to a read error. The V call is TRBV20-1, the J call TRBJ1-1; 7 bases align to TRBD1. CDR3 length: 13 residues. Germline V gives CDR1 DFQATT, CDR2 SNEGSKA (reference sequence). The CDR3 protein is CSARGAGGTEAFF. The CDR3 region has the DNA TGCAGTGCCAGAGGGGCAGGGGGTACTGAAGCTTTCTTT.

On this clonotype itself: This may be a read error: a much more frequent sequence differs by one nucleotide. The V gene is TRBV11-2, the J gene TRBJ2-1, with TRBD1 matching 10 bases. The CDR3 consists of 17 residues. CDR1 is SGHAT, CDR2 FQNNGV, per germline. The CDR3 DNA reads as TGTGCCAGCGGCTTAGATCTTGTGACAGGGGGCAGGTATGAGCAGTTCTTC. It codes for CASGLDLVTGGRYEQFF.

A remark on this clonotype: The junction shows a germline mismatch at one end, possibly a read error. V and J are TRBV12-3 or TRBV12-4 and TRBJ1-1, with D unresolved. The CDR3 covers 16 residues. The CDR3 nucleotides are TGTGCCAGCAGTGGGAGCTTGGGGTCAATGAACAATGAAGCTTTCTTT. It codes for CASSGSLGSMNNEAFF.